The 25 T cell receptor beta chains below come from one sample, sequenced in a study of cytomegalovirus exposure and HLA in healthy donors. PCR employed 60 Vbeta and 13 Jbeta primers. TCRdb's copy holds only in-frame clones and misses some; the assay was immunoSEQ multiplex PCR. The sample holds approximately 190,000 clones, over 70% seen once. The sequencing sample was made of PBMCs. The receptor source for this set is a middle-aged man in good health and CMV-seronegative.

The rearrangement uses TRBV5-6 and TRBJ2-7; TRBD1 is a possible D gene (6 bases). Trimming stripped 3 bases from V and 3 bases from J, with 19 bases between. The CDR3 covers 16 residues. Germline-derived CDR1 and CDR2 are SGHDT and YYEEEE. In DNA, the CDR3 is TGTGCCAGCAGCTCGGCAGGGGCCATCGGCGTCTACGAGCAGTACTTC. As protein: CASSSAGAIGVYEQYF.

The chain joins TRBV4-2 to TRBJ1-4; D remains ambiguous. The CDR3 is 14 residues long. The V end lost 3 bases, the J end lost 0 bases, and 5 bases lay between the germline ends. Germline CDR1 LGHNA, CDR2 YNFKEQ. The CDR3 DNA is TGTGCCAGCAGCCACCTTGCAACTAATGAAAAACTGTTTTTT. This sequence encodes CASSHLATNEKLFF.

The chain recombines TRBV4-2 with TRBJ1-1; D gene uncertain. CDR3 size: 15 residues. Germline V gives CDR1 LGHNA, CDR2 YNFKEQ. Trimming stripped 5 bases from V and 1 base from J, with 14 bases between. CDR3 coding DNA: TGTGCCAGCAGCTTGGACCGGGGAGGGAACACTGAAGCTTTCTTT. Protein: CASSLDRGGNTEAFF.

V gene TRBV5-1 combines with J gene TRBJ1-2, with D uncertain. CDR1 is SGHRS, CDR2 YFSETQ, per germline. The CDR3 is made up of 16 amino acids. V lost 0 bases, J lost 2 bases, and 14 bases lay in between. The CDR3 DNA follows: TGCGCCAGCAGCTTGGAACCGGCGGGAGGGAACTATGGCTACACCTTC. Translation: CASSLEPAGGNYGYTF.

This sequence joins TRBV29-1 and TRBJ2-5; 9 bases line up with TRBD2. Trimming removed 4 bases from V and 7 bases from J; junction bases left unmatched: 7. In germline, CDR1 is SQVTM, CDR2 ANQGSEA. The CDR3 contains 13 residues. CDR3 sequence: CSVVVAGVGTQYF. The DNA of the CDR3 is TGCAGCGTTGTGGTAGCGGGGGTCGGGACCCAGTACTTC.

This clone was seen only once. The chain couples TRBV9 to TRBJ2-2; a possible D gene is TRBD2 (6 bases). CDR1 is SGDLS and CDR2 is YYNGEE in the germline V gene. With 4 bases removed from V and 2 bases from J, the gap between germline ends came to 15 bases. There are 16 residues in the CDR3. CDR3 amino acids: CASSPAALANTGELFF. Here the CDR3 DNA reads TGTGCCAGCAGCCCAGCGGCACTAGCCAACACCGGGGAGCTGTTTTTT.

The chain has TRBV19 and TRBJ2-3, with a possible D match to TRBD2 (5 bases). The germline V and J ends were trimmed by 5 bases and 4 bases, with 7 bases remaining between them. CDR1 and CDR2 (germline): LNHDA, SQIVND (reference sequence). This CDR3 is built from 12 residues. The CDR3 here is CASSGLSDTQYF. CDR3 DNA: TGTGCCAGTAGTGGACTCTCAGATACGCAGTATTTT. The variable domain in full, with the rest retrieved from reference TRBV19 and TRBJ2-3, is DGGITQSPKYLFRKEGQNVTLSCEQNLNHDAMYWYRQDPGQGLRLIYYSQIVNDFQKGDIAEGYSVSREKKESFPLTVTSAQKNPTAFYLCASSGLSDTQYFGPGTRLTVL.

V and J are TRBV7-8 and TRBJ1-3; TRBD1 matches 8 bases. V shed 5 bases, J shed 4 bases, and the junction held 7 bases outside the gene matches. The length of the CDR3 is 15 residues. The germline V gene encodes CDR1 SGHVS and CDR2 FQNEAQ. In DNA, the CDR3 is TGTGCCAGCAGCCTGGACAGGGCGTGGGGAAACACCATATATTTT. Translated, it gives CASSLDRAWGNTIYF.

The genes are TRBV28 and TRBJ2-5, with TRBD1 identical over 9 bases. The ends lost 6 bases at V and 5 bases at J; junction bases unmatched: 4. The CDR3 consists of 13 residues. Germline values: CDR1 MDHEN, CDR2 SYDVKM. Written as DNA, the CDR3 is TGTGCCAGCAGGGGACAGGGAAGGGAGACCCAGTACTTC. Translating it yields CASRGQGRETQYF.

The chain has TRBV7-2 and TRBJ1-3; D is unresolved. The germline V and J ends were trimmed by 4 bases and 4 bases, with 8 bases remaining between them. Germline-derived CDR1 and CDR2 are SGHTA and FQGNSA. This CDR3 has 13 residues. The CDR3 region has the DNA TGTGCCAGCAGCTCGCGCCGGGGAAACACCATATATTTT. It codes for CASSSRRGNTIYF.

V and J are TRBV12-5 and TRBJ1-1; possible D gene TRBD1, 6 bases. Germline V gene data show CDR1 as LGHNT and CDR2 as FRNRAP. The CDR3 is 15 residues long. Trimming pared 0 bases from V and 2 bases from J, leaving 10 bases between. The CDR3 sequence: CASGLVGGANTEAFF. The CDR3 DNA is TGTGCTAGTGGTTTGGTTGGGGGGGCTAACACTGAAGCTTTCTTT.

This clone was counted ten times or more. The chain employs TRBV5-8 and TRBJ2-1; D is possibly TRBD2 (5 bases). Trimming cost V 4 bases and J 6 bases, with 17 bases left between them. The CDR3 totals 15 residues. CDR1 SGHTS and CDR2 YDEGEE come from the germline V gene. The CDR3 DNA sequence: TGTGCCAGCAGCCTGTTAGGGAGATACGGCAATGAGCAGTTCTTC. Translating it yields CASSLLGRYGNEQFF.

The chain uses TRBV7-2 and TRBJ1-5; D is perhaps TRBD1 (5 bases). There are 14 residues in the CDR3. From germline, CDR1 is SGHTA and CDR2 FQGNSA. Trimming took 1 base from V and 5 from J, leaving 9 bases between them. The CDR3, as DNA: TGTGCCAGCAGCTTAGGGCAGGGCTATCAGCCCCAGCATTTT. Protein sequence: CASSLGQGYQPQHF.

This clone was seen a single time. The chain uses TRBV19 and TRBJ1-3; no reliable D call. V was shortened by 6 bases and J by 0 bases, with 9 bases between the two germline ends. Germline V CDR1 and CDR2: LNHDA, SQIVND (reference sequence). The CDR3 has 14 residues. CDR3 amino acids: CASSPTFSGNTIYF. CDR3 in DNA: TGTGCCAGTAGCCCGACATTCTCTGGAAACACCATATATTTT.

The genes are TRBV5-8 and TRBJ1-5; the match to TRBD1 covers 8 bases. This CDR3 spans 13 amino acids. The V segment lost 4 bases and the J segment 11 bases; nucleotides outside the gene matches: 8. Germline V gene sequence: CDR1 SGHTS, CDR2 YDEGEE. Here the CDR3 reads CASSKGQGTAQHF. DNA for the CDR3: TGTGCCAGCAGCAAAGGACAGGGTACGGCCCAGCATTTT.

This clone has a single count. Other DNA sequences in the sample encode the same CDR3. The chain employs TRBV5-6 and TRBJ2-1; TRBD2 agrees at 8 bases. With 3 bases clipped from V and 6 bases from J, the junction kept 5 bases outside the gene matches. Germline CDR1 is SGHDT and CDR2 is YYEEEE. CDR3 length: 14 amino acids. CDR3 DNA sequence: TGTGCCAGCAGCTCACTAGCGGCCGGCAATGAGCAGTTCTTC. This translates into CASSSLAAGNEQFF.

The CDR3 DNA is TGTGCCAGCAGCCCGGGAAGGGTATACGAGCAGTACTTC. This encodes CASSPGRVYEQYF. This chain connects TRBV7-2 to TRBJ2-7; TRBD2 might be the D (5 bases). This CDR3 region has 13 residues. V lost 5 bases and J 4 bases, leaving 12 bases between the germline ends. The germline V gene has CDR1 SGHTA and CDR2 FQGNSA.

The V gene is TRBV2, the J gene TRBJ1-2; 7 bases are shared with TRBD1. V was clipped by 7 bases and J by 8 bases; unmatched bases: 10. This CDR3 is 13 amino acids long. Germline CDR1 SNHLY, CDR2 FYNNEI. CDR3 residues: CASTSDRVKGYTF. CDR3 nucleotide sequence: TGTGCCAGCACCTCAGACAGGGTAAAGGGCTACACCTTC. Full variable domain (outside the CDR3, taken from reference TRBV2 and TRBJ1-2): EPEVTQTPSHQVTQMGQEVILRCVPISNHLYFYWYRQILGQKVEFLVSFYNNEISEKSEIFDDQFSVERPDGSNFTLKIRSTKLEDSAMYFCASTSDRVKGYTFGSGTRLTVV.

V is TRBV7-9 and J is TRBJ2-1, with a tentative D call TRBD2 (6 bases). The CDR3 is 14 amino acids. The germline CDR1 and CDR2 sequences are SEHNR and FQNEAQ (reference sequence). Trimming left V 2 bases short and J 10 bases short, with 15 bases between. CDR3 nucleotides: TGTGCCAGCAGCTTAAGGGTCGGGGGAGAGGAGCAGTTCTTC. Translated: CASSLRVGGEEQFF.

This sequence joins TRBV27 and TRBJ1-1, with D hard to call. CDR3 length equals 12 residues. V lost 6 bases to trimming and J lost 4 bases, with 9 bases between them. Germline CDR1 and CDR2: MNHEY and SMNVEV (reference sequence). In DNA, the CDR3 is TGTGCCAGCAGCCCACGGGGCACTGAAGCTTTCTTT. This gives the protein CASSPRGTEAFF.

The V and J genes are TRBV25-1 and TRBJ2-5, with D possibly matching TRBD1 (5 bases). V was shortened by 2 bases and J by 4 bases, with 11 bases between the two germline ends. CDR3 size: 14 residues. Germline lookup yields CDR1 MGHDK and CDR2 SYGVNS. The CDR3 protein is CASSELWGRETQYF. The CDR3 DNA follows: TGTGCCAGCAGTGAACTCTGGGGCCGAGAGACCCAGTACTTC.

This chain links TRBV5-1 with TRBJ2-4; 11 bases match TRBD2. The junction had 10 bases not matched to a gene; V was cut back by 0 bases and J by 2 bases. CDR3 length: 19 residues. Germline CDR1 is SGHRS and CDR2 is YFSETQ. The CDR3 region is CASSLGASGGSGTKNIQYF. DNA for the CDR3: TGCGCCAGCAGCTTGGGAGCTAGCGGGGGGTCGGGGACCAAAAACATTCAGTACTTC.

This sequence joins TRBV5-5 and TRBJ2-7, with a weak D call TRBD2 (6 bases). Germline loops: CDR1 SGHKS, CDR2 YYEKEE (reference sequence). Trimming cost V 4 bases and J 5 bases, with 16 bases left between them. The length of the CDR3 is 14 residues. The CDR3 DNA reads as TGTGCCAGCAGCCCGGAGGGACTGCGGGACGAGCAGTACTTC. This sequence encodes CASSPEGLRDEQYF.

The chain combines TRBV4-3 with TRBJ1-5; D ambiguous. The CDR3 has 15 amino acids. Germline V lookup: CDR1 LGHNA, CDR2 YSLEER. The V gene lost 4 bases and the J gene lost 2 bases, with 12 bases spanning the gap. The CDR3 spells CASSRTRLGNQPQHF. The DNA of the CDR3 is TGCGCCAGCAGCCGAACCCGGTTGGGCAATCAGCCCCAGCATTTT.

This chain connects TRBV9 to TRBJ2-1; TRBD1 matches at 8 bases. The V and J ends lost 6 bases and 4 bases, in that order; junction bases with no gene match: 9. CDR3 length equals 15 residues. In germline, CDR1 is SGDLS, CDR2 YYNGEE. CDR3 sequence (DNA): TGTGCCAGCACCTCGACAGGGGCCCAATACAATGAGCAGTTCTTC. Its translation: CASTSTGAQYNEQFF.